Listed below are T cell receptor beta chains from one sample, sequenced in a study of blood T cell repertoires in COVID-19. The repertoire was sequenced with immunoSEQ multiplex PCR; TCRdb's copy has only in-frame clones and lacks some. The repertoire holds over 250,000 clones, with 84% as singletons. Sequenced input: peripheral blood. These receptors originate from a human donor with COVID-19, enrolled during active disease. The donor label of this sample is uncertain. Both conserved end residues are part of each CDR3. Each record gives: V gene, clone size, D gene, J gene, CDR3 DNA, CDR3 protein. A D gene is named only where the DNA matches it firmly. The listing skips clone size in some rows; elsewhere it reads once, few, many or a size class.

>TRBV30|-|TRBD1|TRBJ1-2
TGTGCCTGGAGGACAGGGTATGGCTACACCTTC
CAWRTGYGYTF
>TRBV5-1|-|-|TRBJ2-2
TGCGCCAGCAGCTTTGTCACAGCGAACACCGGGGAGCTGTTTTTT
CASSFVTANTGELFF
>TRBV6-5|once|TRBD1|TRBJ2-7
TGTGCCAGCTCTAGGACAGGCTACGAGCAGTACTTC
CASSRTGYEQYF
>TRBV19|-|TRBD1|TRBJ2-1
TGTGCCAGTACTGGAGGGACAGGGTCCTACAATGAGCAGTTCTTC
CASTGGTGSYNEQFF
>TRBV7-8|-|-|TRBJ1-6
TGTGCCAGCAGCCCACAACTTGGACAGACTTCACCCCTCCACTTT
CASSPQLGQTSPLHF
>TRBV7-8|-|-|TRBJ1-5
TGTGCCAGCAGCTCCCCCGGAGGCAATCAGCCCCAGCATTTT
CASSSPGGNQPQHF
>TRBV5-1|-|-|TRBJ1-3
TGCGCCAGCAGCCAGTCCGGGGGTTCTGGAAACACCATATATTTT
CASSQSGGSGNTIYF
>TRBV10-2|few|-|TRBJ1-2
TGCGCCAGCAGTGAACAGCTCTATGGCTACACCTTC
CASSEQLYGYTF
>TRBV5-4|-|-|TRBJ2-7
TGTGCCAGCAGCTCGGACAGCGTCGAGCAGTACTTC
CASSSDSVEQYF
>TRBV5-4|-|-|TRBJ1-3
TGTGCCAGCAGCCCGGATTACAGGGACTCTGGAAACACCATATATTTT
CASSPDYRDSGNTIYF